This TCR beta chain derives from a study of T cell repertoires in cytomegalovirus infection. Whole-study context: The authors relied on CMV epitopes, both recently identified HLA-C-restricted and well-studied HLA-B-restricted. General observations from the study: The study found HLA-C-restricted CMV-specific TCR beta clonotypes dominating the ex vivo response.

V was clipped by 3 bases and J by 0 bases, with 16 bases between them. Looked up from germline, CDR1 is SGHDT and CDR2 is YYEEEE. This CDR3 is 17 amino acids long. TCRdb reprocessed the reads via MiXCR and lists one record per CDR3 protein. The sample shows approximately 770,000 distinct CDR3 sequences, 25% to 35% of them seen only once. Comment on this clonotype: Its specificity is not known.

The material was cultured CD8+ T cells from PBMCs, obtained from culture after CMV antigen stimulation. The chain recombines TRBV5-6 with TRBJ1-5; tentative D call: TRBD1 (5 bases). The clonotype originates from a human donor in good health (CMV status not recorded). Some clones in this sample may be carry-over from other donors' samples. CDR3 residues: CASSSPSTEYSNQPQHF. In DNA form, the CDR3 reads TGTGCCAGCAGCTCCCCTTCGACAGAATATAGCAATCAGCCCCAGCATTTT.